This is a list of T cell receptor beta chains from one sample in a study of T-cell reconstitution after alpha-beta-depleted transplantation in children. One entry per CDR3 protein, called by TCRdb with MiXCR from the PCR reads. This repertoire shows fewer than 550,000 distinct CDR3 sequences, 11% found once; its top ten account for around 15%. Here the sequenced sample was PBMCs, mostly from graft donor cells, taken 180 days after TCRalphabeta/CD19-depleted stem cell transplant. Receptor source: a female patient aged 2-10 years who had a stem cell transplant for aplastic anemia, so the T cells may come from the graft donor. Both conserved end residues are part of each CDR3. A D gene is named only where the DNA matches it firmly. Rows may omit the clone size; those that give it use once, few, many or a size class.

v_call	j_call	d_call	clone_size	cdr3_length	cdr3_aa	cdr3_nt
TRBV6-5	TRBJ2-1	NA	NA	12	CASSNQGQKQFF	TGTGCCAGCAGTAACCAGGGACAAAAGCAGTTCTTC
TRBV24-1	TRBJ2-1	NA	few	15	CATSVLGGGDNEQFF	TGTGCCACCAGTGTACTAGGAGGGGGTGACAATGAGCAGTTCTTC
TRBV12-3/TRBV12-4	TRBJ1-2	NA	few	14	CASSLKARAAGYTF	TGTGCCAGCAGTTTAAAGGCCCGGGCGGCTGGCTACACCTTC
TRBV28	TRBJ2-5	NA	many	14	CASMESRPQETQYF	TGTGCCAGCATGGAGAGTCGACCCCAAGAGACCCAGTACTTC
TRBV27	TRBJ2-3	TRBD2	few	15	CASRRHSGRTDTQYF	TGTGCCAGCAGGAGACATAGCGGGAGGACAGATACGCAGTATTTT
TRBV4-2	TRBJ2-1	NA	many	15	CASSASIPSFNEQFF	TGTGCCAGCAGCGCCTCTATCCCAAGCTTTAATGAGCAGTTCTTC
TRBV7-8	TRBJ2-1	TRBD2	NA	16	CASSPQTSGRLNEQFF	TGTGCCAGCAGCCCTCAGACTAGCGGGAGACTCAATGAGCAGTTCTTC
TRBV20-1	TRBJ2-2	NA	NA	16	CSQQKIVRENTGELFF	TGCAGTCAGCAAAAAATAGTACGGGAGAACACCGGGGAGCTGTTTTTT
TRBV15	TRBJ2-4	NA	NA	17	CATSRDSWGAAKNIQYF	TGTGCCACCAGCAGAGATAGTTGGGGGGCAGCCAAAAACATTCAGTACTTC
TRBV28	TRBJ1-2	TRBD1	NA	12	CASSYRGSGYTF	TGTGCCAGCAGTTACAGGGGCTCTGGCTACACCTTC
TRBV29-1	TRBJ2-5	NA	few	15	CSVEVMGRYQETQYF	TGCAGCGTTGAAGTCATGGGCCGGTACCAAGAGACCCAGTACTTC
TRBV29-1	TRBJ1-1	NA	few	13	CSVELSGLGVAFF	TGCAGCGTTGAGCTCTCTGGCCTTGGTGTAGCTTTCTTT
TRBV6-2/TRBV6-3	TRBJ2-1	NA	many	14	CASTRLGNLNEQFF	TGTGCCAGCACCAGGCTAGGGAATTTGAATGAGCAGTTCTTC
TRBV5-1	TRBJ2-3	NA	few	16	CASPRSRQDNTDTQYF	TGCGCCAGCCCCCGAAGTAGACAGGACAACACAGATACGCAGTATTTT
TRBV20-1	TRBJ1-4	NA	few	10	CSGGHEKLFF	TGCAGCGGAGGCCATGAAAAACTGTTTTTT
TRBV10-3	TRBJ1-6	TRBD1	few	14	CAIADRDKNSPLHF	TGTGCCATCGCAGACAGGGATAAAAATTCACCCCTCCACTTT
TRBV28	TRBJ2-5	NA	NA	18	CASSLWGDDVAVQETQYF	TGTGCCAGCAGTTTATGGGGGGATGATGTCGCGGTCCAAGAGACCCAGTACTTC
TRBV3-1	TRBJ2-1	NA	NA	15	CATSQDPGQYNEQFF	TGTGCCACCAGCCAAGACCCGGGACAATACAATGAGCAGTTCTTC
TRBV18	TRBJ2-3	NA	many	15	CASSPPSVTTDTQYF	TGTGCCAGCTCACCACCGTCAGTTACCACAGATACGCAGTATTTT
TRBV6-2/TRBV6-3	TRBJ2-7	NA	few	16	CASSSFRPPETFEQYF	TGTGCCAGCAGTTCCTTCAGGCCCCCGGAGACCTTCGAGCAGTACTTC
TRBV7-9	TRBJ2-3	NA	few	14	CASSFTRPPDTQYF	TGTGCCAGCAGCTTCACGAGGCCGCCGGATACGCAGTATTTT
TRBV12-3/TRBV12-4	TRBJ2-2	TRBD1	many	14	CASSIDRGTGELFF	TGTGCCAGCAGCATCGACAGGGGCACCGGGGAGCTGTTTTTT
TRBV29-1	TRBJ2-1	NA	many	12	CSTTEDYNEQFF	TGCAGCACGACTGAGGACTACAATGAGCAGTTCTTC
TRBV20-1	TRBJ2-5	NA	NA	12	CSAPPDKETQYF	TGCAGTGCCCCGCCAGATAAAGAGACCCAGTACTTC
TRBV29-1	TRBJ2-7	NA	few	11	CSVEDEGVEYF	TGCAGCGTTGAAGATGAAGGAGTGGAGTACTTC
TRBV12-3/TRBV12-4	TRBJ2-2	NA	many	14	CASSFWVGTGELFF	TGTGCCAGCAGTTTCTGGGTGGGGACCGGGGAGCTGTTTTTT
TRBV20-1	TRBJ2-3	TRBD2	few	15	CSARDPSGMMDTQYF	TGCAGTGCTAGAGACCCTAGCGGGATGATGGATACGCAGTATTTT
TRBV28	TRBJ1-3	NA	NA	14	CASRLRHPGNTIYF	TGTGCCAGCAGGTTAAGGCATCCTGGAAACACCATATATTTT
TRBV29-1	TRBJ1-1	NA	few	12	CSVWHMNTEAFF	TGCAGCGTTTGGCACATGAACACTGAAGCTTTCTTT
TRBV11-2	TRBJ2-3	TRBD2	NA	19	CASREGRTTSGRGVDTQYF	TGTGCCAGCAGAGAAGGCAGGACTACTAGCGGGAGAGGTGTGGATACGCAGTATTTT
TRBV20-1	TRBJ1-5	TRBD1	NA	15	CSARKYGTDRWPQHF	TGCAGTGCTAGAAAGTACGGGACAGACCGGTGGCCCCAGCATTTT
TRBV27	TRBJ2-1	NA	NA	16	CASSLSWDVGPNEQFF	TGTGCCAGCAGTTTATCGTGGGATGTAGGTCCCAATGAGCAGTTCTTC
TRBV4-3	TRBJ2-2	NA	NA	15	CASSTGNSNTGELFF	TGCGCCAGCAGTACGGGTAACTCGAACACCGGGGAGCTGTTTTTT
TRBV9	TRBJ2-1	NA	NA	12	CATRRGGNEQLF	TGTGCCACCAGGAGGGGAGGAAATGAGCAGTTGTTC
TRBV5-1	TRBJ2-1	NA	many	14	CASSPPGPRREQFF	TGCGCCAGCAGCCCCCCGGGACCCCGACGCGAGCAGTTCTTC
TRBV10-3	TRBJ1-2	TRBD1	NA	15	CAISGQGLSNYGYTF	TGTGCCATCAGTGGACAGGGCCTCTCTAACTATGGCTACACCTTC
TRBV12-3/TRBV12-4	TRBJ2-1	NA	NA	14	CASSYGGSTNEQFF	TGTGCCAGCAGTTACGGCGGGTCCACTAATGAGCAGTTCTTC
TRBV12-3/TRBV12-4	TRBJ2-5	NA	few	13	CASSLDLGETQYF	TGTGCCAGCAGTTTAGACTTGGGGGAGACCCAGTACTTC
TRBV6-5	TRBJ2-1	TRBD2	many	16	CASSYPSGSSYNEQFF	TGTGCCAGCAGTTACCCTAGCGGGAGCTCCTACAATGAGCAGTTCTTC
TRBV29-1	TRBJ1-2	TRBD1	NA	16	CSVEALRDSLNYGYTF	TGCAGCGTTGAAGCCTTGAGGGACAGCCTTAACTATGGCTACACCTTC
TRBV12-3/TRBV12-4	TRBJ2-7	NA	many	12	CASSRGTYEQYF	TGTGCCAGCAGCCGCGGGACCTACGAGCAGTACTTC
TRBV15	TRBJ1-2	NA	few	15	CATSRAGGLGYGYTF	TGTGCCACCAGCAGAGCCGGGGGGCTCGGCTATGGCTACACCTTC
TRBV4-2	TRBJ2-7	NA	many	15	CASSQDRLVRDEQYF	TGTGCCAGCAGCCAAGATAGGCTAGTGCGCGACGAGCAGTACTTC
TRBV7-7	TRBJ2-3	NA	many	15	CASIRWGWRTDTQYF	TGTGCCAGCATCCGATGGGGGTGGAGAACAGATACGCAGTATTTT
TRBV20-1	TRBJ2-1	NA	few	15	CSARRSESSYNEQFF	TGCAGTGCTAGAAGGTCTGAAAGCTCCTACAATGAGCAGTTCTTC
TRBV19	TRBJ2-3	NA	many	15	CASSIDPRDTDTQYF	TGTGCCAGTAGTATAGATCCCAGGGACACAGATACGCAGTATTTT
TRBV6-5	TRBJ2-3	NA	few	16	CASSYLQGPYTDTQYF	TGTGCCAGCAGTTATCTGCAGGGGCCCTACACAGATACGCAGTATTTT
TRBV5-1	TRBJ2-1	TRBD2	few	17	CASSLLYLGLGYNEQFF	TGCGCCAGCAGCTTACTGTACTTGGGACTAGGGTACAATGAGCAGTTCTTC
TRBV12-3/TRBV12-4	TRBJ2-3	NA	few	15	CASSRGLRGTDTQYF	TGTGCCAGCAGCCGAGGTTTGAGGGGCACAGATACGCAGTATTTT
TRBV12-3/TRBV12-4	TRBJ1-5	NA	NA	16	CASSLGQGYFNQPQHF	TGTGCCAGCAGTTTAGGTCAGGGATATTTCAATCAGCCCCAGCATTTT
TRBV12-3/TRBV12-4	TRBJ2-4	TRBD1	NA	15	CASSGYRDRGDIQYF	TGTGCCAGCAGTGGTTACCGGGACAGGGGAGACATTCAGTACTTC
TRBV7-2	TRBJ2-7	TRBD2	NA	12	CASGGGKNEQYF	TGTGCCAGCGGGGGGGGGAAGAACGAGCAGTACTTC
TRBV11-2	TRBJ1-5	NA	few	13	CASSLRQNQPQHF	TGTGCCAGCAGCCTCAGACAGAATCAGCCCCAGCATTTT
TRBV7-9	TRBJ2-1	TRBD2	many	16	CASIQGTSGTYNEQFF	TGTGCCAGCATCCAAGGGACTAGCGGGACCTACAATGAGCAGTTCTTC
TRBV5-1	TRBJ1-2	NA	NA	13	CASSQSWDYGYTF	TGCGCCAGCAGCCAAAGTTGGGACTATGGCTACACCTTC
TRBV5-1	TRBJ2-3	TRBD2	NA	15	CASSLRLANTDTQYF	TGCGCCAGCAGCTTGCGACTAGCGAACACAGATACGCAGTATTTT
TRBV4-1	TRBJ2-3	NA	NA	16	CASSQESTGLADTQYF	TGCGCCAGCAGCCAAGAATCTACGGGCCTAGCAGATACGCAGTATTTT
TRBV7-2	TRBJ1-5	NA	few	15	CASSPQVAGPQPQHF	TGTGCCAGCAGCCCCCAGGTGGCAGGACCGCAGCCCCAGCATTTT